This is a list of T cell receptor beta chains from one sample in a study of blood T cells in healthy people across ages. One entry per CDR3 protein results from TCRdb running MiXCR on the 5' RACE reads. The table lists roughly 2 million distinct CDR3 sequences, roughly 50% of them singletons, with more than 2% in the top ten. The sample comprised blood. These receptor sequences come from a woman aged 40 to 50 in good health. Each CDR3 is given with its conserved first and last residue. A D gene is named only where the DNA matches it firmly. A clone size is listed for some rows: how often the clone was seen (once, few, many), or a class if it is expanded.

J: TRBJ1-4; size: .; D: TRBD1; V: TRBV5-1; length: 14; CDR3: CASRLKTGDEKLFF; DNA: TGCGCCAGCAGGCTCAAGACAGGGGATGAAAAACTGTTTTTT
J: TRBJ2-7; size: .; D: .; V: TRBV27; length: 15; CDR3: CASSLLGAFSYEQYF; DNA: TGTGCCAGCAGTTTATTAGGGGCCTTTTCCTACGAGCAGTACTTC
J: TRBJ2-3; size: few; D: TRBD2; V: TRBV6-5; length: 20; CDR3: CASSSPTDPRLAGSTDTQYF; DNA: TGTGCCAGCAGTTCCCCGACCGACCCGAGACTAGCGGGGAGCACAGATACGCAGTATTTT
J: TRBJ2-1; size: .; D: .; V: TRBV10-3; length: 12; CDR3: CAIRGGYNEQFF; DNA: TGTGCCATCAGGGGGGGCTACAATGAGCAGTTCTTC
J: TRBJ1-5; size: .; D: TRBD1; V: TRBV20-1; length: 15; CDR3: CSARRTGRDNQPQHF; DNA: TGCAGTGCTAGGAGGACAGGAAGGGACAATCAGCCCCAGCATTTT
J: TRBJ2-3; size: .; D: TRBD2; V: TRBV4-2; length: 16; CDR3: CASSQVLAGRTDTQYF; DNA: TGTGCCAGCAGCCAAGTCCTAGCGGGCCGCACAGATACGCAGTATTTT
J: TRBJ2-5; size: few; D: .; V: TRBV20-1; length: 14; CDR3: CSACHAGAGETQYF; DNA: TGCAGTGCTTGCCATGCAGGTGCAGGAGAGACCCAGTACTTC
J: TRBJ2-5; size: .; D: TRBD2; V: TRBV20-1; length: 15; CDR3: CSARRAGGLRETQYF; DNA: TGCAGTGCTAGGAGGGCGGGGGGGCTTCGAGAGACCCAGTACTTC
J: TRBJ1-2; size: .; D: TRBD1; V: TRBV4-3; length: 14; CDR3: CASSQAQGGYGYTF; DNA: TGCGCCAGCAGCCAAGCGCAGGGGGGATATGGCTACACCTTC
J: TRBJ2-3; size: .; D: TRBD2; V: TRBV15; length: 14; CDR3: CATRIAGGPDTQYF; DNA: TGTGCCACCCGCATAGCGGGGGGGCCAGATACGCAGTATTTT
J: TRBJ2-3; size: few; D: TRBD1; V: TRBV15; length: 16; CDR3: CATSRDYDRVGDTQYF; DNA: TGTGCCACCAGCAGAGATTACGACAGGGTAGGAGATACGCAGTATTTT
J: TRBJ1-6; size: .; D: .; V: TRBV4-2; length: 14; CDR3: CASSQSSANSPLHF; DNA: TGTGCCAGCAGCCAATCGTCGGCTAATTCACCCCTCCACTTT
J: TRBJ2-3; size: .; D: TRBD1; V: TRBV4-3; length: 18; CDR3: CASSRGTGGSFSTDTQYF; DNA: TGCGCCAGCAGCCGAGGGACAGGGGGTTCTTTTAGCACAGATACGCAGTATTTT
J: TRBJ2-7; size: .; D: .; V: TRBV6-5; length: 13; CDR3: CASSYSELYEQYF; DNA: TGTGCCAGCAGTTACTCAGAGCTCTACGAGCAGTACTTC
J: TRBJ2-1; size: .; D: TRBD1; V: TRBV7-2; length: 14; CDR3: CASSRTDDRVRQFF; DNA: TGTGCCAGCAGCCGTACGGACGACAGGGTTCGTCAGTTCTTC
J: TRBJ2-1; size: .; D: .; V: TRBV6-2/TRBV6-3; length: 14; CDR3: CASNSGTLYNEQFF; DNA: TGTGCCAGCAATTCCGGGACATTATACAATGAGCAGTTCTTC
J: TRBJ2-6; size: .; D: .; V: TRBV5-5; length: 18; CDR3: CASSLGLGPSSGANVLTF; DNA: TGTGCCAGCAGCTTAGGACTGGGGCCTAGCTCTGGGGCCAACGTCCTGACTTTC
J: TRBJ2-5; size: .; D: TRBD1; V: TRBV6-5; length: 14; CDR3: CASMVQGARETQYF; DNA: TGTGCCAGCATGGTACAGGGGGCGCGAGAGACCCAGTACTTC
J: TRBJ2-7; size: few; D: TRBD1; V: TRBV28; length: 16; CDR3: CASSLLGTGKNYEQYF; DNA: TGTGCCAGCAGTTTATTAGGGACAGGGAAGAACTACGAGCAGTACTTC
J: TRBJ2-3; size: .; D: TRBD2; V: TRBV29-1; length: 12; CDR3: CSVVLAADTQYF; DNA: TGCAGCGTTGTACTAGCGGCAGATACGCAGTATTTT
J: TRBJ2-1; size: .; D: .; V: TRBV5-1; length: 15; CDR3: CASSLEAGYTYEQFF; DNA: TGCGCCAGCAGCTTGGAGGCCGGGTATACCTATGAGCAGTTCTTC
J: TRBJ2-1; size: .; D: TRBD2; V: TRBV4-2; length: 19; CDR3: CASSQDEAAGALERNEQFF; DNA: TGTGCCAGCAGCCAAGATGAAGCAGCGGGGGCGCTCGAGAGGAATGAGCAGTTCTTC
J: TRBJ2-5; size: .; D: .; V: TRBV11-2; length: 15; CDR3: CASSLGWEFGETQYF; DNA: TGTGCCAGCAGCTTAGGGTGGGAATTTGGGGAGACCCAGTACTTC
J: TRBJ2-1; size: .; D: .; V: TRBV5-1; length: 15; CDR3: CASSFNRGMGDEQFF; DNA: TGCGCCAGCAGCTTTAATAGGGGTATGGGGGATGAGCAGTTCTTC
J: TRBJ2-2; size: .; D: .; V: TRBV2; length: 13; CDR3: CASSGMYIGELFF; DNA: TGTGCCAGCAGTGGAATGTATATCGGGGAGCTGTTTTTT
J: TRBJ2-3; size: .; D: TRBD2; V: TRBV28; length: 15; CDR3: CASSPAGDGIDTQYF; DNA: TGTGCCAGCAGTCCAGCGGGGGATGGAATAGATACGCAGTATTTT
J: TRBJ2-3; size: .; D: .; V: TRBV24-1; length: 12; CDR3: CDTRAAGDTQYF; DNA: TGCGACACCCGGGCGGCGGGGGATACGCAGTATTTT
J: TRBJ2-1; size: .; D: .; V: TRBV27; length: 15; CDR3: CASSLTAIRGNEQFF; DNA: TGTGCCAGCAGTTTAACAGCAATACGGGGCAATGAGCAGTTCTTC
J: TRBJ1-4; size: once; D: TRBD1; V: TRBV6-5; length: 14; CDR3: CASSSGGDNEKLFF; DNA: TGTGCCAGCAGTTCAGGGGGGGATAATGAAAAACTGTTTTTT
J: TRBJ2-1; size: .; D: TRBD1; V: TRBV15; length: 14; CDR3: CATSRQGAHNEQFF; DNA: TGTGCCACCAGCAGACAGGGGGCGCACAATGAGCAGTTCTTC
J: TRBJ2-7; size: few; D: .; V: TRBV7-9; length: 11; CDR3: CASSLTGQQYF; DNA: TGTGCCAGCAGCTTGACAGGCCAGCAGTACTTC
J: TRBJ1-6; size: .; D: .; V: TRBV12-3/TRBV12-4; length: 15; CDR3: CPGRFRRSYNSPLHF; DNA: TGTCCTGGTCGGTTTCGGAGATCCTATAATTCACCCCTCCACTTT
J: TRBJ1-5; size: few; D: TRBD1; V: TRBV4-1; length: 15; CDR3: CASSQTGYSNQPQHF; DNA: TGCGCCAGCAGCCAGACAGGGTATAGCAATCAGCCCCAGCATTTT
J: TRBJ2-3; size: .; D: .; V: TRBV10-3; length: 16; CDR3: CAISEGGRRGTDTQYF; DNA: TGTGCCATCAGTGAGGGGGGGCGCAGAGGGACAGATACGCAGTATTTT
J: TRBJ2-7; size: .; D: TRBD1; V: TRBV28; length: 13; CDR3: CAGRKPAGTGKYF; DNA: TGTGCCGGCAGGAAACCCGCAGGGACAGGGAAGTACTTC
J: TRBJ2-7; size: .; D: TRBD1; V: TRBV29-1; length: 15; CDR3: CSVCSIGTGSYEQYF; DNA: TGCAGCGTTTGCTCCATCGGGACAGGGAGCTACGAGCAGTACTTC
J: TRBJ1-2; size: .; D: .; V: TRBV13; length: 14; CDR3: CASSSSTDGYGYTF; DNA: TGTGCCAGCAGCTCCAGTACCGACGGCTATGGCTACACCTTC
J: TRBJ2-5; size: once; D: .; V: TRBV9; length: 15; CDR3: CASSVGTSNQETQYF; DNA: TGTGCCAGCAGCGTAGGGACGTCAAACCAAGAGACCCAGTACTTC
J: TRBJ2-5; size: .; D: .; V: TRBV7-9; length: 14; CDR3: CASSLAPAQKTQYF; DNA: TGTGCCAGCAGCTTAGCTCCGGCCCAGAAGACCCAGTACTTC
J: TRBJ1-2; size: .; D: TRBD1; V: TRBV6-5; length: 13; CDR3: CASRRQGVYGYTF; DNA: TGTGCCAGCAGACGACAGGGAGTCTATGGCTACACCTTC
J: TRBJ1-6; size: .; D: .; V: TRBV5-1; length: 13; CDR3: CASSVGRGSPLHF; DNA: TGCGCCAGCAGCGTCGGCCGGGGTTCACCCCTCCACTTT
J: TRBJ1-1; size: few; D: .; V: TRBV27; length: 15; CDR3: CASSFRAGLNTEAFF; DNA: TGTGCCAGCAGTTTTAGGGCGGGGTTGAACACTGAAGCTTTCTTT
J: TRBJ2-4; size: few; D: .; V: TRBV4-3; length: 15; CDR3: CASSQDRAGSDIQYF; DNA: TGCGCCAGCAGCCAAGATAGGGCAGGGTCGGACATTCAGTACTTC
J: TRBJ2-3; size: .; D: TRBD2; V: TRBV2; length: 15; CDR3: CASKTTGGLTDTQYF; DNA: TGTGCCAGCAAAACCACGGGGGGGCTCACAGATACGCAGTATTTT